This TCR beta chain was documented in a study of T-cell memory formation after mild COVID-19. Study-wide points: Contracting CD4+ clones were located mainly in CM and EM, and CD8+ clones in EMRA.

Germline trimming cut 0 bases from V and 8 bases from J; bases unmatched to any gene: 5. The germline CDR1 and CDR2 sequences are SGHDT and YYEEEE. The CDR3 consists of 15 residues. TCRdb used MiXCR to reprocess the 5' RACE reads, holding one entry per CDR3 protein. This sample has approximately 290,000 distinct CDR3 sequences, with roughly a fifth found just once. As for this clonotype: Its antigen is unidentified.

The chain recombines TRBV5-6 with TRBJ1-6; 7 bases line up with TRBD1. The sample comprised PBMCs or a T cell subset sorted from them (not recorded which). This receptor was identified in a man younger than 35 who had mild COVID-19 (a few samples of this study predate the infection). Cell type and time point are not known. The CDR3 region has the DNA TGTGCCAGCAGCTTGGAAGGGGGCCGAGATTCACCCCTCCACTTT. Amino acids: CASSLEGGRDSPLHF.